This TCR beta chain was profiled in a study of blood T cells in healthy people across ages. The study recruited healthy Caucasian donors from Russia who were aged about 6 to 90. General study results and limits: Age advanced and TCR beta diversity per million T cells fell, roughly linearly. In these data, TCR beta diversity tracked strongly with naive T cell percentage.

Primed by a sample-barcoded 5' primer and a J-beta primer mix, a second PCR proceeded for 7 to 11 cycles. The yield of each sample was at least 2.5 million CDR3-containing paired-end reads. TCRdb re-analysed the 5' RACE reads in MiXCR, keeping a single row per CDR3 protein. The sample shows hundreds of thousands of distinct CDR3 sequences, 45% to 60% of them seen only once. As to this clonotype: Its target is not known.

Source material: blood. This clonotype was obtained from a woman of 80 years or more in good health.

CDR3 DNA sequence: TGTGCCATCAGTGATCATCCATTGGGCTATGGCTACACCTTC. This gives the protein CAISDHPLGYGYTF. The chain links TRBV10-3 to TRBJ1-2; D remains unclear. Germline V CDR1 and CDR2: ENHRY, SYGVKD. This CDR3 has 14 amino acids. V gave up 3 bases and J gave up 4 bases, with 12 bases separating them.